This T cell receptor (beta chain) was observed in a study of cytomegalovirus exposure and HLA in healthy donors. The study, taken as a whole, reports: Clonal expansion was found to be greater in HLA-associated TCR beta chains than in equally common others in a later analysis. DRB1 had the most TCR associations and HLA-C the fewest, a later analysis found, with rates varying by HLA locus.

13 Jbeta primers and 60 Vbeta primers were used for the PCR. Here immunoSEQ multiplex PCR was the method, and the copy in TCRdb shows in-frame clones only, minus some. The data contain about 160,000 clones, approximately 80% of them singletons. The CDR3 totals 16 residues. The V gene end was trimmed by 3 bases and the J gene end by 1 base; junction bases not matched to a gene: 3. CDR1 and CDR2 (germline): SGDLS, YYNGEE. With respect to this clone: Its antigen is unidentified.

Sequencing input: PBMCs. This chain links TRBV9 with TRBJ2-2; 10 bases align to TRBD1. The TCR was taken from a man between 40 and 49 years old in good health and CMV-seronegative. CDR3 region: CASSGGQGWNTGELFF. CDR3 sequence (DNA): TGTGCCAGCAGCGGGGGACAGGGGTGGAACACCGGGGAGCTGTTTTTT.